Listed here are 31 T cell receptor beta chains from one sample, sequenced in a study of blood T cell repertoires in COVID-19. The data were produced by immunoSEQ multiplex PCR, yet TCRdb's version contains in-frame clones alone and is incomplete. The sample carries some 50,000 clones, 77% recorded once. The sequenced material came from peripheral blood. Receptor source: a human donor with active or convalescent COVID-19. The donor label of this sample is uncertain.

CDR3: CASSLSPNLAHGELFF. The CDR3 DNA reads as TGTGCCAGCAGCTTGAGCCCCAACCTAGCACACGGGGAGCTGTTTTTT. This chain uses TRBV7-3 with TRBJ2-2; D possibly corresponds to TRBD2 (5 bases). The germline gives CDR1 SGHTA, CDR2 FQGTGA. The CDR3 consists of 16 residues. V was trimmed by 3 bases and J by 7 bases, leaving 18 bases between them. The full variable domain, in which reference TRBV7-3 and TRBJ2-2 provide the parts outside the CDR3, is GAGVSQTPSNKVTEKGKYVELRCDPISGHTALYWYRQSLGQGPEFLIYFQGTGAADDSGLPNDRFFAVRPEGSVSTLKIQRTERGDSAVYLCASSLSPNLAHGELFFGEGSRLTVL.

The chain is built from TRBV5-1 and TRBJ2-1; 8 nucleotides line up with TRBD2. Trimming cost V 5 bases and J 8 bases; bases outside gene matches: 12. The CDR3 consists of 15 residues. Germline CDR1 SGHRS, CDR2 YFSETQ. CDR3 DNA: TGCGCCAGCAGGTCGGGGACTAGTTTGTTGGATGAGCAGTTCTTC. Residues: CASRSGTSLLDEQFF.

The chain uses TRBV19 and TRBJ1-6, with 9 bases that match TRBD1. The germline V gene encodes CDR1 LNHDA and CDR2 SQIVND (reference sequence). J lost 10 bases, V lost 3 bases, and 10 bases had no gene match. The CDR3 covers 16 residues. CDR3 region: CASSIHSGQGLSPLHF. The CDR3 DNA sequence: TGTGCCAGTAGTATTCACTCGGGACAGGGCCTATCACCCCTCCACTTT.

This sequence joins TRBV28 and TRBJ2-5, with D tentatively TRBD2 (5 bases). Trimming stripped 5 bases from V and 3 bases from J, with 16 bases between. This CDR3 region has 15 residues. Looked up from germline, CDR1 is MDHEN and CDR2 is SYDVKM. The CDR3 spells CASSTRRLGKETQYF. CDR3 nucleotide sequence: TGTGCCAGCAGTACTAGGAGGTTGGGAAAAGAGACCCAGTACTTC.

This clone was counted a single time. The chain carries TRBV15 and TRBJ1-5; D is unresolved. V lost 8 bases and J lost 0, with 17 bases in between. Germline V gene data show CDR1 as LNHNV and CDR2 as YYDKDF (reference sequence). The CDR3 sequence is 16 residues long. The CDR3 sequence: CATGEGFGYSNQPQHF. CDR3 nucleotides: TGTGCCACCGGAGAGGGTTTCGGTTATAGCAATCAGCCCCAGCATTTT.

The chain is built from TRBV7-2 and TRBJ1-1; D gene ambiguous. V was clipped by 3 bases and J by 4 bases, with 3 bases between them. This CDR3 contains 11 residues. Germline V CDR1 and CDR2: SGHTA, FQGNSA. CDR3 bases: TGTGCCAGCAGCTTCGGCACTGAAGCTTTCTTT. Protein: CASSFGTEAFF.

The rearrangement joins TRBV2 to TRBJ1-2, with D tentatively TRBD1 (5 bases). V was cut by 3 bases and J by 9 bases, with 8 bases left in between. This CDR3 spans 11 amino acids. Germline V gene sequence: CDR1 SNHLY, CDR2 FYNNEI. Here the CDR3 reads CASSDPGRYTF. In nucleotides, the CDR3 is TGTGCCAGCAGTGATCCAGGGCGCTACACCTTC.

V and J are TRBV2 and TRBJ2-7, with D maybe TRBD1 (5 bases). Trimming left V 5 bases short and J 0 bases short, with 8 bases between. This CDR3 spans 13 amino acids. Germline V lookup: CDR1 SNHLY, CDR2 FYNNEI. CDR3 in amino acids: CASSRQPSYEQYF. CDR3 DNA sequence: TGTGCCAGCAGTAGACAGCCCTCCTACGAGCAGTACTTC.

This clone showed up just a few times. The chain recombines TRBV2 with TRBJ2-5, with TRBD2 matching over 9 bases. The V and J ends lost 5 bases and 1 base, in that order; junction bases with no gene match: 14. CDR3 length equals 18 residues. CDR1 and CDR2 from the germline V gene are SNHLY and FYNNEI. The DNA of the CDR3 is TGTGCCAGCAGTATACAGGGCGGGGTAGCGGGGGCCCAAGAGACCCAGTACTTC. This gives the protein CASSIQGGVAGAQETQYF.

This chain joins TRBV30 and TRBJ1-5; D is ambiguous. Between the trimmed V and J ends, which lost 5 bases and 0 bases, there was a span of 11 bases. This CDR3 has 14 residues. The germline gives CDR1 GTSNPN, CDR2 SVGIG (reference sequence). The CDR3 loop is CAWGGPISNQPQHF. In DNA form, the CDR3 reads TGTGCCTGGGGTGGGCCGATTAGCAATCAGCCCCAGCATTTT.

This chain links TRBV6-5 with TRBJ2-2; TRBD1 matches at 7 bases. The CDR3 is 15 residues long. J lost 4 bases, V lost 2 bases, and 4 bases had no gene match. Germline V CDR1 and CDR2: MNHEY, SVGAGI. The CDR3 DNA sequence: TGTGCCAGCAGTTACACCTCAGGGGGCACCGGGGAGCTGTTTTTT. Encoded protein: CASSYTSGGTGELFF.

This sequence joins TRBV11-3 and TRBJ2-5; no firm D call. Trimming took off 6 bases at V and 4 bases at J, with 6 bases between the two ends. Germline values: CDR1 SGHNT, CDR2 YENEEA. The length of the CDR3 is 11 residues. DNA for the CDR3: TGTGCCAGCAGACTCGGAGAGACCCAGTACTTC. Protein sequence: CASRLGETQYF.

CDR3 DNA sequence: TGTGCCAGCTCACCACCGAGGCCGGGGGGTGAAGCTTTCTTT. Translating gives CASSPPRPGGEAFF. This chain joins TRBV18 and TRBJ1-1; D is possibly TRBD1 (5 bases). CDR3 size: 14 residues. Deletions cut 0 bases from V and 7 bases from J, with 12 bases between. The germline V gene encodes CDR1 KGHSH and CDR2 LQKENI.

This rearrangement joins TRBV29-1 to TRBJ2-7, with 10 bases fitting TRBD2. J lost 3 bases, V lost 6 bases, and 14 bases had no gene match. Per the germline V gene, CDR1 is SQVTM and CDR2 is ANQGSEA. The CDR3 totals 16 residues. CDR3 protein: CSVVLAGNAVVYEQYF. CDR3 nucleotides: TGCAGCGTAGTACTAGCGGGAAACGCGGTGGTCTACGAGCAGTACTTC.

V and J are TRBV18 and TRBJ1-5; perhaps TRBD1 as D (6 bases). The CDR3 spans 16 residues. V was shortened by 6 bases and J by 7 bases, with 22 bases between the two germline ends. Germline V lookup: CDR1 KGHSH, CDR2 LQKENI. In nucleotides, the CDR3 is TGTGCCAGCTCCCCCATGTACAGGGATAAACAACAGCCCCAGCATTTT. Its protein product is CASSPMYRDKQQPQHF.

The sample holds one count of this clone. The genes are TRBV16 and TRBJ2-7; TRBD2 is a possible D gene (6 bases). V lost 0 bases and J 7 bases, leaving 10 bases between the germline ends. The length of the CDR3 is 13 residues. The germline gives CDR1 KGHSY, CDR2 FQNENV. In DNA form, the CDR3 reads TGTGCCAGCAGCCAATCCGGGGAGGCTGAGCAGTACTTC. This codes for CASSQSGEAEQYF.

The CDR3 sequence is CASSLAEGLLNEQYF. CDR3 DNA sequence: TGTGCCAGCAGCTTAGCTGAGGGCCTCCTAAACGAGCAGTACTTC. J is TRBJ2-7 and V is TRBV7-9; D possibly corresponds to TRBD2 (5 bases). CDR1 is SEHNR, CDR2 FQNEAQ, per germline (reference sequence). CDR3 length: 15 amino acids. Deletions cut 0 bases from V and 5 bases from J, with 14 bases between. The full variable domain, completed using reference TRBV7-9 and TRBJ2-7, is DTGVSQNPRHKITKRGQNVTFRCDPISEHNRLYWYRQTLGQGPEFLTYFQNEAQLEKSRLLSDRFSAERPKGSFSTLEIQRTEQGDSAMYLCASSLAEGLLNEQYFGPGTRLTVT.

This clone was detected once. V is TRBV7-9 and J is TRBJ2-5, with 7 bases identical to TRBD1. CDR1 is SEHNR, CDR2 FQNEAQ, per germline (reference sequence). The CDR3 loop spans 17 amino acids. After removal of 4 bases from V and 1 base from J, the junction contained 12 bases not matched to a gene. The CDR3 reads CASSSTIQGEFQETQYF. CDR3 sequence (DNA): TGTGCCAGCAGCTCGACAATTCAGGGGGAGTTCCAAGAGACCCAGTACTTC.

The chain couples TRBV4-3 to TRBJ2-5, with TRBD1 matching over 10 bases. V was pared by 1 base and J by 5 bases, with 4 bases of the junction left unmatched. Per the germline V gene, CDR1 is LGHNA and CDR2 is YSLEER. The CDR3 runs 15 residues. CDR3 sequence reads: CASSQVRDRGETQYF. The DNA for the CDR3 is TGCGCCAGCAGCCAAGTTCGGGACAGGGGCGAGACCCAGTACTTC.

The chain uses TRBV9 and TRBJ1-2; D possibly corresponds to TRBD1 (6 bases). Trimming cost V 4 bases and J 4 bases, with 14 bases left between them. CDR1 and CDR2 from the germline V gene are SGDLS and YYNGEE. The CDR3 consists of 14 residues. CDR3 loop: CASSINTGPYGYTF. CDR3 sequence (DNA): TGTGCCAGCAGCATCAATACAGGGCCCTATGGCTACACCTTC.

J is TRBJ2-1 and V is TRBV19; 9 bases fit TRBD1. CDR1 is LNHDA and CDR2 is SQIVND in the germline V gene (reference sequence). The CDR3 extends over 15 amino acids. The trim removed 7 bases at V and 6 bases at J, leaving 10 bases unmatched. In DNA form, the CDR3 reads TGTGCCAGTAAGGAGGTAGGGGACAGGGTCAATGAGCAGTTCTTC. Encoded protein: CASKEVGDRVNEQFF.

The rearrangement links TRBV24-1 to TRBJ2-2, with 9 bases aligning to TRBD1. V shed 4 bases and J 7 bases; nucleotides not matched to a gene: 12. Looked up from germline, CDR1 is KGHDR and CDR2 is SFDVKD. CDR3 length: 17 residues. In DNA form, the CDR3 reads TGTGCCACCAGTGACCCGGGACAGGGAAATGGTAGCGGGGAGCTGTTTTTT. Translated: CATSDPGQGNGSGELFF.

In the case of this clone: One junction end does not reproduce the germline sequence, and a read error may be involved. The chain links TRBV7-7 to TRBJ2-1; tentative D call: TRBD1 (6 bases). There are 14 residues in the CDR3. The germline gives CDR1 SSHAT, CDR2 FNYEAQ (reference sequence). The CDR3 region has the DNA TGTGCTAGCAGCCCAAGGGGACAAGACAATGAGCAGTTCTTC. Protein sequence: CASSPRGQDNEQFF.

The chain employs TRBV3-1 (or the pseudogene TRBV3-2) and TRBJ2-3; the D gene is possibly TRBD2 (6 bases). The CDR3 runs 18 residues. Trimming shortened V by 1 base and J by 1 base, and 18 bases separated the two germline ends. CDR1 and CDR2 (germline): LGHDT, YNNKEL (reference sequence). CDR3 sequence: CASSQGLGGVVGTDTQYF. CDR3 DNA: TGTGCCAGCAGCCAAGGGCTCGGCGGGGTGGTCGGCACAGATACGCAGTATTTT.

At least ten counts were recorded for this clone. Distinct nucleotide sequences in the sample also encode this CDR3. The chain carries TRBV7-2 and TRBJ2-1; 9 bases align to TRBD1. The CDR3 length is 15 residues. V was clipped by 3 bases and J by 7 bases; unmatched bases: 7. Germline loops: CDR1 SGHTA, CDR2 FQGNSA. In nucleotides, the CDR3 is TGTGCCAGCAGCTTTGGACAGGGGACCGGTAATGAGCAGTTCTTC. It encodes CASSFGQGTGNEQFF.

The chain is built from TRBV7-2 and TRBJ1-1, with D possibly TRBD1 on 6 matching bases. V was clipped by 5 bases and J by 6 bases, with 28 bases between them. This CDR3 has 18 residues. Germline V gene sequence: CDR1 SGHTA, CDR2 FQGNSA. The CDR3 sequence: CASSPPTGSAVGSPEAFF. The CDR3 nucleotides read TGTGCCAGCAGCCCCCCCACAGGGTCAGCTGTTGGATCCCCTGAAGCTTTCTTT. Filled out from reference TRBV7-2 and TRBJ1-1, the complete variable domain reads GAGVSQSPSNKVTEKGKDVELRCDPISGHTALYWYRQSLGQGLEFLIYFQGNSAPDKSGLPSDRFSAERTGGSVSTLTIQRTQQEDSAVYLCASSPPTGSAVGSPEAFFGQGTRLTVV.

The CDR3 DNA reads TGTGCCAGCAGCGCCACCGGGACTAGCAAGGAGCAGTTCTTC. It encodes CASSATGTSKEQFF. This chain connects TRBV9 to TRBJ2-1; 9 positions match TRBD2. Germline CDR1 reads SGDLS; CDR2 reads YYNGEE. The CDR3 is 14 residues long. J gave up 10 bases and V 3 bases, and 8 bases lay outside the gene matches.

The chain links TRBV30 to TRBJ2-7; TRBD1 aligns across 7 bases. CDR1 and CDR2 (germline): GTSNPN, SVGIG (reference sequence). Trimming took 5 bases from V and 5 from J; bases not matched to a gene: 12. CDR3 length equals 14 residues. The CDR3: CAWPTVGQFDEQYF. DNA of the CDR3: TGTGCCTGGCCGACAGTGGGACAGTTCGACGAGCAGTACTTC.

The CDR3 sequence: CASSYPPGQGLDNSPLHF. The CDR3 bases are TGTGCCAGCAGTTACCCGCCGGGACAGGGGCTAGATAATTCACCCCTCCACTTT. The chain joins TRBV28 to TRBJ1-6; 10 nucleotides line up with TRBD1. V lost 4 bases and J lost 5; bases outside the gene matches: 11. CDR1 and CDR2 from the germline V gene are MDHEN and SYDVKM. The length of the CDR3 is 18 residues.

V is TRBV30 and J is TRBJ2-3, with D maybe TRBD1 (5 bases). V lost 4 bases and J lost 0, with 8 bases in between. From germline, CDR1 is GTSNPN and CDR2 SVGIG (reference sequence). There are 13 residues in the CDR3. The CDR3 sequence: CAWKGLSTDTQYF. CDR3 DNA: TGTGCCTGGAAGGGGCTTAGCACAGATACGCAGTATTTT. Based on the CDR3 plus reference TRBV30 and TRBJ2-3, the full variable domain is SQTIHQWPATLVQPVGSPLSLECTVEGTSNPNLYWYRQAAGRGLQLLFYSVGIGQISSEVPQNLSASRPQDRQFILSSKKLLLSDSGFYLCAWKGLSTDTQYFGPGTRLTVL.

The rearrangement links TRBV18 to TRBJ1-2; 7 bases agree with TRBD1. The CDR3 is 18 amino acids. Unmatched junction bases numbered 14, after V lost 1 base and J lost 3 bases. The germline gives CDR1 KGHSH, CDR2 LQKENI. CDR3 loop: CASSPRVDGTGADYGYTF. CDR3 sequence (DNA): TGTGCCAGCTCACCACGGGTAGATGGAACAGGGGCCGACTATGGCTACACCTTC.